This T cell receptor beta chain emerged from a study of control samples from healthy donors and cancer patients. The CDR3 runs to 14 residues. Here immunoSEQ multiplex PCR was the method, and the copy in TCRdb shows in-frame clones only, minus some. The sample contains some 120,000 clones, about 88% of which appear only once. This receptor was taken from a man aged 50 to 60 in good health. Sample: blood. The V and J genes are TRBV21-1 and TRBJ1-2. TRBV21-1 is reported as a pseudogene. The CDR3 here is CASQNTGTSYGYTF. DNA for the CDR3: TGTGCCAGCCAAAATACTGGTACCTCCTATGGCTACACCTTC.